The 24 T cell receptor beta chains presented below share a single source sample, sequenced in a study of T cell responses to AZD1222 COVID-19 vaccine. TCRdb keeps only in-frame clones here, not all; method: immunoSEQ multiplex PCR. The repertoire includes 130,000 or so clones, 70% to 90% of them detected once, and around 30% sits in the top ten. The sample in question was peripheral blood, obtained on day 0 of AZD1222 vaccination. All receptors come from an adult in good health.

The rearrangement joins TRBV6-6 to TRBJ1-6; D is unresolved. The CDR3 extends over 12 amino acids. Germline V lookup: CDR1 MNHNY, CDR2 SVGAGI (reference sequence). V shed 5 bases and J shed 9 bases, with 8 bases lying between them. DNA of the CDR3: TGTGCCAGCAGTCATTTGGGTTCACCCCTCCACTTT. It is translated as CASSHLGSPLHF.

Remarks on this clone: Other DNA sequences in this specimen translate into the identical CDR3. This chain uses TRBV5-1 with TRBJ1-1, with 7 bases aligning to TRBD1. Trimming cost V 3 bases and J 1 base; bases outside gene matches: 3. The CDR3 consists of 14 residues. Germline lookup yields CDR1 SGHRS and CDR2 YFSETQ. The CDR3 loop reads CASSSRQGNTEAFF. For the CDR3, the DNA is TGCGCCAGCAGCTCGAGACAGGGGAACACTGAAGCTTTCTTT.

The chain joins TRBV6-4 to TRBJ1-1, with D possibly being TRBD1 (5 bases). Germline lookup yields CDR1 MRHNA and CDR2 SNTAGT. Between the trimmed V and J ends, which lost 10 bases and 0 bases, there was a span of 21 bases. CDR3 length: 16 amino acids. CDR3 region: CATRPSDRNMNTEAFF. CDR3 sequence (DNA): TGTGCCACCCGCCCCAGTGACAGAAACATGAACACTGAAGCTTTCTTT.

The CDR3 bases are TGTGCCAGCAGCCCGCTGCAGGGTGCCTATGGCTACACCTTC. Its protein product is CASSPLQGAYGYTF. The chain recombines TRBV7-7 with TRBJ1-2, with D maybe TRBD1 (5 bases). Trimming left V 5 bases short and J 4 bases short, with 14 bases between. Germline values: CDR1 SSHAT, CDR2 FNYEAQ (reference sequence). This CDR3 comprises 14 residues.

The CDR3 loop is CASSEQEEQPQHF. CDR3 coding DNA: TGTGCCAGCAGTGAGCAGGAAGAACAGCCCCAGCATTTT. V usage is TRBV6-1 and J usage is TRBJ1-5; D is ambiguous. Germline V gene data show CDR1 as MNHNS and CDR2 as SASEGT. The CDR3 spans 13 residues. The V end was cut by 3 bases, the J end by 7 bases, with 10 bases between.

The chain combines TRBV12-5 with TRBJ1-6, with 9 bases matching TRBD1. V lost 1 base to trimming and J lost 9 bases; unmatched junction nucleotides: 7. The length of the CDR3 is 16 residues. The germline gives CDR1 LGHNT, CDR2 FRNRAP. CDR3 region: CASGLGGTGRTSPLHF. CDR3 nucleotides: TGTGCTAGTGGTTTGGGAGGGACAGGGAGGACTTCACCCCTCCACTTT.

This clone was seen a few times. The V call is TRBV11-2, the J call TRBJ2-3, with 10 bases identical to TRBD2. The trim removed 7 bases at V and 2 bases at J, leaving 3 bases unmatched. Germline values: CDR1 SGHAT, CDR2 FQNNGV. The CDR3 runs to 14 residues. CDR3 region: CASNLAGDTDTQYF. CDR3 nucleotides: TGTGCCAGCAACCTAGCGGGAGACACAGATACGCAGTATTTT.

CDR3 coding DNA: TGTGCCAGCAGTTTGACATCTTACACTGAAGCTTTCTTT. This translates into CASSLTSYTEAFF. The chain is built from TRBV6-6 and TRBJ1-1; D gene uncertain. V was clipped by 4 bases and J by 3 bases, with 9 bases between them. The CDR3 runs 13 residues. The germline V gene encodes CDR1 MNHNY and CDR2 SVGAGI (reference sequence).

The V gene is TRBV5-5, the J gene TRBJ2-1; 9 bases match TRBD1. Germline CDR1 and CDR2: SGHKS and YYEKEE (reference sequence). The CDR3 has 12 amino acids. J gave up 14 bases and V 3 bases, and 6 bases lay outside the gene matches. CDR3 in amino acids: CASSSTGGMEFF. The CDR3 DNA is TGTGCCAGCAGCTCTACAGGGGGCATGGAGTTCTTC.

The V and J genes are TRBV6-5 and TRBJ1-2; 8 bases align to TRBD1. V lost 7 bases to trimming and J lost 7 bases; unmatched junction nucleotides: 8. CDR1 and CDR2 from the germline V gene are MNHEY and SVGAGI. The CDR3 extends over 13 amino acids. The CDR3: CASNKGQVPGYTF. CDR3 nucleotides: TGTGCCAGCAACAAGGGACAGGTCCCTGGCTACACCTTC.

The chain is built from TRBV19 and TRBJ2-1, with D possibly being TRBD1 (6 bases). CDR1 and CDR2 from the germline V gene are LNHDA and SQIVND (reference sequence). There are 13 residues in the CDR3. V lost 9 bases and J 0 bases, leaving 9 bases between the germline ends. For the CDR3, the DNA is TGTGCCAGCACAGGGAGCTCCTACAATGAGCAGTTCTTC. It translates to CASTGSSYNEQFF.

The chain uses TRBV12-3 or TRBV12-4 and TRBJ1-6; D is unresolved. With 0 bases removed from V and 10 bases from J, the gap between germline ends came to 7 bases. The CDR3 consists of 13 residues. The CDR3 protein is CASSLASWSPLHF. CDR3 in DNA: TGTGCCAGCAGTTTAGCCTCTTGGTCACCCCTCCACTTT.

This clone was seen just once. The chain uses TRBV29-1 and TRBJ2-7; no clear D. CDR3 length equals 12 residues. V lost 5 bases and J lost 2, with 10 bases in between. Germline V gene data show CDR1 as SQVTM and CDR2 as ANQGSEA. The CDR3 sequence: CSVWDGPYEQYF. CDR3 nucleotide sequence: TGCAGCGTTTGGGATGGACCCTACGAGCAGTACTTC.

This chain links TRBV6-2 or TRBV6-3 with TRBJ2-7; D not resolved. Trimming took off 4 bases at V and 10 bases at J, with 14 bases between the two ends. This CDR3 is built from 12 residues. The germline V gene encodes CDR1 MNHEY and CDR2 SVGEGT. In nucleotides, the CDR3 is TGTGCCAGCAGTTCCGAAGTATATCGCCAGTACTTC. It codes for CASSSEVYRQYF.

This sequence joins TRBV7-3 and TRBJ1-1; no clear D gene. From germline, CDR1 is SGHTA and CDR2 FQGTGA. The CDR3 runs to 13 residues. V lost 6 bases and J lost 2, with 10 bases in between. DNA for the CDR3: TGTGCCAGCAGGGGTGGAAAAAACACTGAAGCTTTCTTT. Encoded protein: CASRGGKNTEAFF.

The chain joins TRBV7-9 to TRBJ1-5, with no clear D. The V gene's germline CDR1 is SEHNR and CDR2 FQNEAQ (reference sequence). V was trimmed by 5 bases and J by 4 bases, leaving 6 bases between them. The CDR3 extends over 12 amino acids. Here the CDR3 DNA reads TGTGCCAGCAGCCAAGATAATCAGCCCCAGCATTTT. Residues: CASSQDNQPQHF.

The rearrangement links TRBV10-3 to TRBJ2-2, with a weak D call TRBD2 (5 bases). This CDR3 has 16 amino acids. Germline V lookup: CDR1 ENHRY, CDR2 SYGVKD. The V end was cut by 3 bases, the J end by 7 bases, with 18 bases between. In nucleotides, the CDR3 is TGTGCCATCAGTGAAGGTCTGTGGGGAGCGGACGGGGAGCTGTTTTTT. As protein: CAISEGLWGADGELFF.

The rearrangement joins TRBV5-1 to TRBJ2-5, with D perhaps assigned TRBD1 or TRBD2 (5 bases each). Germline V gene sequence: CDR1 SGHRS, CDR2 YFSETQ. The CDR3 loop spans 13 amino acids. Deletions cut 4 bases from V and 0 bases from J, with 7 bases between. The CDR3 region is CASSRDHQETQYF. DNA for the CDR3: TGCGCCAGCAGCAGGGACCACCAAGAGACCCAGTACTTC.

CDR3 in DNA: TGTGCCAGCAGCCCATCGACGATGGACACTGAAGCTTTCTTT. This codes for CASSPSTMDTEAFF. V gene TRBV7-9 combines with J gene TRBJ1-1; D ambiguous. CDR3 size: 14 residues. V was pared by 5 bases and J by 3 bases, with 13 bases between. Germline lookup yields CDR1 SEHNR and CDR2 FQNEAQ (reference sequence). Full variable domain (outside the CDR3, taken from reference TRBV7-9 and TRBJ1-1): DTGVSQNPRHKITKRGQNVTFRCDPISEHNRLYWYRQTLGQGPEFLTYFQNEAQLEKSRLLSDRFSAERPKGSFSTLEIQRTEQGDSAMYLCASSPSTMDTEAFFGQGTRLTVV.

The chain recombines TRBV6-5 with TRBJ2-7, with 7 bases matching TRBD1. Germline V gene data show CDR1 as MNHEY and CDR2 as SVGAGI. With V trimmed by 4 bases and J by 2 bases, 11 bases remained unmatched. The CDR3 runs to 16 residues. CDR3 residues: CASSSTFGTAPYEQYF. The CDR3 DNA is TGTGCCAGCAGTTCAACCTTCGGGACAGCCCCCTACGAGCAGTACTTC.

V and J are TRBV11-2 and TRBJ2-5, with D perhaps matching TRBD1 or TRBD2 (5 bases each). V was cut by 1 base and J by 5 bases, with 17 bases left in between. The germline gives CDR1 SGHAT, CDR2 FQNNGV. The CDR3 extends over 16 amino acids. CDR3 sequence (DNA): TGTGCCAGCAGCTTAGCCATGGGACGGGGCGGGGAGACCCAGTACTTC. Translated: CASSLAMGRGGETQYF.

This clone occurred once. The rearrangement uses TRBV3-1 (or the pseudogene TRBV3-2) and TRBJ2-1; 7 nucleotides line up with TRBD1. The V and J ends lost 5 bases and 7 bases, in that order; junction bases with no gene match: 5. This CDR3 spans 13 amino acids. Germline assignment: CDR1 LGHDT and CDR2 YNNKEL (reference sequence). CDR3 bases: TGTGCCAGCAGCGCCCAGGGGGTTAATGAGCAGTTCTTC. Protein product: CASSAQGVNEQFF.

This chain links TRBV5-8 with TRBJ2-7, with D possibly TRBD1 on 6 matching bases. Germline V gives CDR1 SGHTS, CDR2 YDEGEE. Trimming took 0 bases from V and 1 from J, leaving 14 bases between them. The CDR3 is 16 amino acids. CDR3 residues: CASSLGQGIASYEQYF. CDR3 DNA sequence: TGTGCCAGCAGCTTGGGGCAGGGGATAGCGTCCTACGAGCAGTACTTC.

The chain uses TRBV5-6 and TRBJ1-3; TRBD1 might be the D (5 bases). The germline gives CDR1 SGHDT, CDR2 YYEEEE. The CDR3 is 18 residues long. Trimming shortened V by 0 bases and J by 0 bases, and 16 bases separated the two germline ends. The CDR3 reads CASSLDDWGPHSGNTIYF. DNA for the CDR3: TGTGCCAGCAGCTTGGATGATTGGGGACCGCACTCTGGAAACACCATATATTTT.